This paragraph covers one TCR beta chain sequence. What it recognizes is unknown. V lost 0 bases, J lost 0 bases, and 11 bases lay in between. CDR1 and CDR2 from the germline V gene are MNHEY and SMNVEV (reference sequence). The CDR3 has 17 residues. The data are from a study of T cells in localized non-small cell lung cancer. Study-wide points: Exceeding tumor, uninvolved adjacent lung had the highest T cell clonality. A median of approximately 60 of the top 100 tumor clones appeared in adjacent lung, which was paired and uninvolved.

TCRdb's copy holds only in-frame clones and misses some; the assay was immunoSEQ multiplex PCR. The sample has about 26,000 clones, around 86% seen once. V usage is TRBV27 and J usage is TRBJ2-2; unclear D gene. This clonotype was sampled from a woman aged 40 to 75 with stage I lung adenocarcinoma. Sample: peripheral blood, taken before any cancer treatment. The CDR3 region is CASSLSMWNANTGELFF. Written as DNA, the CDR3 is TGTGCCAGCAGTTTATCGATGTGGAACGCGAACACCGGGGAGCTGTTTTTT.